This T cell receptor beta chain was captured by sequencing in a study of cytomegalovirus exposure and HLA in healthy donors. Study-wide findings and caveats: CMV serostatus alone was available as immune exposure information.

PCR was performed using 60 Vbeta and 13 Jbeta primers. The repertoire was sequenced with immunoSEQ multiplex PCR; TCRdb's copy has only in-frame clones and lacks some. This table has around 120,000 clones, approximately 85% appearing once. The CDR3 sequence is 15 residues long. J lost 1 base, V lost 6 bases, and 6 bases had no gene match. The V gene's germline CDR1 is LNHDA and CDR2 SQIVND (reference sequence). A remark on this clone: Its target is unknown.

The clonotype originates from a boy under 18 in good health and CMV-seronegative. The J gene is TRBJ2-5, the V gene TRBV19; 9 nucleotides align to TRBD1. The sample comprised PBMCs. DNA of the CDR3: TGTGCCAGTAGGTACAGGGGGCACCCCCAAGAGACCCAGTACTTC. The encoded protein is CASRYRGHPQETQYF. The whole variable domain, remainder taken from reference TRBV19 and TRBJ2-5, is DGGITQSPKYLFRKEGQNVTLSCEQNLNHDAMYWYRQDPGQGLRLIYYSQIVNDFQKGDIAEGYSVSREKKESFPLTVTSAQKNPTAFYLCASRYRGHPQETQYFGPGTRLLVL.